This is a list of T cell receptor beta chains from one sample in a study of blood T cell repertoires in COVID-19. Produced via immunoSEQ multiplex PCR; TCRdb's table is partial and in-frame only. Here the sample spans approximately 200,000 clones, 89% being singletons. Input material: PBMCs or T cells enriched from blood (not recorded which). The receptors here all came from a woman aged 40 to 50 with acute COVID-19. The CDR3 runs from the conserved cysteine through the conserved F or W. D genes are given only for firm matches. Expanded clones get a size class; other rows say once, few or many, or leave the size out.

CDR3aa: CASSLAQLTGGGGYTF
CDR3nt: TGTGCCAGCAGCTTAGCCCAACTAACAGGGGGCGGGGGCTACACCTTC
v_gene: TRBV7-2
abundance: once
j_gene: TRBJ1-2
d_gene: TRBD1

CDR3aa: CASGTGGYEQYF
CDR3nt: TGTGCCTCCGGGACAGGGGGCTACGAGCAGTACTTC
v_gene: TRBV30
abundance: NA
j_gene: TRBJ2-7
d_gene: TRBD1

CDR3aa: CASSQQGNGYTF
CDR3nt: TGTGCCAGCTCACAACAGGGTAATGGCTACACCTTC
v_gene: TRBV18
abundance: NA
j_gene: TRBJ1-2
d_gene: NA

CDR3aa: CASSHRGGQGNTGELFF
CDR3nt: TGTGCCAGCAGCCATAGGGGGGGACAGGGTAACACCGGGGAGCTGTTTTTT
v_gene: TRBV3-1/TRBV3-2
abundance: NA
j_gene: TRBJ2-2
d_gene: TRBD1

CDR3aa: CAGSYLGSSAEQYF
CDR3nt: TGTGCCGGTTCCTACTTGGGCAGCTCCGCCGAGCAGTACTTC
v_gene: TRBV30
abundance: NA
j_gene: TRBJ2-7
d_gene: NA

CDR3aa: CASSLAGRVEQYF
CDR3nt: TGCGCCAGCAGCTTGGCCGGCAGGGTCGAGCAGTACTTC
v_gene: TRBV5-1
abundance: NA
j_gene: TRBJ2-7
d_gene: NA

CDR3aa: CASILPWEGSGNTIYF
CDR3nt: TGTGCCAGCATCTTACCCTGGGAGGGGTCTGGAAACACCATATATTTT
v_gene: TRBV21-1
abundance: NA
j_gene: TRBJ1-3
d_gene: NA

CDR3aa: CASSETGTGVDIENYGYTF
CDR3nt: TGCGCCAGCAGTGAGACAGGGACAGGGGTAGATATAGAAAACTATGGCTACACCTTC
v_gene: TRBV10-2
abundance: NA
j_gene: TRBJ1-2
d_gene: TRBD1

CDR3aa: CASNPGDNSPLHF
CDR3nt: TGCGCCAGCAACCCAGGGGATAATTCACCCCTCCACTTT
v_gene: TRBV4-1
abundance: NA
j_gene: TRBJ1-6
d_gene: NA

CDR3aa: CASSRRGQGFGELFF
CDR3nt: TGCGCCAGCAGCAGGAGAGGACAGGGGTTCGGGGAGCTGTTTTTT
v_gene: TRBV5-1
abundance: NA
j_gene: TRBJ2-2
d_gene: TRBD1

CDR3aa: CASSRTGGHQETQYF
CDR3nt: TGTGCCAGCAGCCGTACGGGGGGACACCAAGAGACCCAGTACTTC
v_gene: TRBV9
abundance: NA
j_gene: TRBJ2-5
d_gene: TRBD2

CDR3aa: CASSSSREGGRGPSSGANVLTF
CDR3nt: TGCGCCAGCAGCTCATCCCGCGAGGGGGGGCGGGGGCCGAGCTCTGGGGCCAACGTCCTGACTTTC
v_gene: TRBV5-1
abundance: NA
j_gene: TRBJ2-6
d_gene: NA

CDR3aa: CASSVGLAEHYNEQFF
CDR3nt: TGTGCCAGCAGCGTGGGACTAGCGGAGCACTACAATGAGCAGTTCTTC
v_gene: TRBV5-4
abundance: few
j_gene: TRBJ2-1
d_gene: TRBD2

CDR3aa: CASSHGTYEQYF
CDR3nt: TGTGCCAGCAGCCACGGGACCTACGAGCAGTACTTC
v_gene: TRBV12-3/TRBV12-4
abundance: NA
j_gene: TRBJ2-7
d_gene: NA

CDR3aa: CASSNSGRQETQYF
CDR3nt: TGTGCCAGCAGTAACAGCGGGCGCCAAGAGACCCAGTACTTC
v_gene: TRBV7-2
abundance: NA
j_gene: TRBJ2-5
d_gene: NA

CDR3aa: CASSPTGGLYNEQFF
CDR3nt: TGTGCCAGCAGCCCAACCGGGGGTCTCTACAATGAGCAGTTCTTC
v_gene: TRBV6-2/TRBV6-3
abundance: NA
j_gene: TRBJ2-1
d_gene: NA

CDR3aa: CASGRQGSYEQYF
CDR3nt: TGTGCCAGCGGACGACAGGGCTCCTACGAGCAGTACTTC
v_gene: TRBV2
abundance: once
j_gene: TRBJ2-7
d_gene: TRBD1

CDR3aa: CAISETNRGYYGYTF
CDR3nt: TGTGCCATCAGTGAAACGAACAGGGGGTACTATGGCTACACCTTC
v_gene: TRBV10-3
abundance: NA
j_gene: TRBJ1-2
d_gene: TRBD1

CDR3aa: CASSLEGLAYNEQFF
CDR3nt: TGTGCCAGCAGCTTAGAAGGGCTAGCTTACAATGAGCAGTTCTTC
v_gene: TRBV7-2
abundance: NA
j_gene: TRBJ2-1
d_gene: NA

CDR3aa: CASRPGTGRGTIYF
CDR3nt: TGTGCCAGCAGGCCTGGGACAGGTCGCGGCACCATATATTTT
v_gene: TRBV27
abundance: NA
j_gene: TRBJ1-3
d_gene: TRBD1

CDR3aa: CASSPKASVDTQYF
CDR3nt: TGTGCCAGCAGCCCGAAGGCTAGCGTGGATACGCAGTATTTT
v_gene: TRBV5-4
abundance: NA
j_gene: TRBJ2-3
d_gene: NA

CDR3aa: CASSHLGTGNTEAFF
CDR3nt: TGCGCCAGCAGCCACCTAGGGACAGGGAACACTGAAGCTTTCTTT
v_gene: TRBV4-1
abundance: NA
j_gene: TRBJ1-1
d_gene: TRBD1